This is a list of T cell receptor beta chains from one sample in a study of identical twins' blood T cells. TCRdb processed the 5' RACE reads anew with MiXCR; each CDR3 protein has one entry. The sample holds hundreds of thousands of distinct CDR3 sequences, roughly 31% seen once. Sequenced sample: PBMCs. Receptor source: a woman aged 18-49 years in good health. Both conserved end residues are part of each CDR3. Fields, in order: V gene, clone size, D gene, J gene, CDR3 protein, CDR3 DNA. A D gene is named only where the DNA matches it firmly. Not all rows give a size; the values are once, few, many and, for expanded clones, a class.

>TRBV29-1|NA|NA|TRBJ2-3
CSVERRERDTQYF
TGCAGCGTCGAAAGAAGGGAACGAGATACGCAGTATTTT
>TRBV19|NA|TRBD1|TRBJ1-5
CASRTQSGGEFYSNQPQHF
TGTGCCAGTAGAACACAGTCAGGGGGTGAGTTCTATAGCAATCAGCCCCAGCATTTT
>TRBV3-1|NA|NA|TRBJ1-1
CASSRNNQGGAFF
TGTGCCAGCAGCCGCAACAATCAGGGAGGAGCTTTCTTT
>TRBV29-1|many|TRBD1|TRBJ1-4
CSATGTGSEKLFF
TGCAGCGCAACCGGGACAGGGAGTGAAAAACTGTTTTTT
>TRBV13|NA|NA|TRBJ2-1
CASSPHIGVLEQFF
TGTGCCAGCAGCCCCCATATTGGCGTACTTGAGCAGTTCTTC
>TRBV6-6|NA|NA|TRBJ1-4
CASSSPGGGNEKLSF
TGTGCCAGCAGTTCCCCCGGGGGCGGTAATGAAAAACTGTCTTTT
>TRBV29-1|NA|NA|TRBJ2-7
CSVGGPEVHEQYF
TGCAGCGTTGGGGGTCCTGAAGTGCACGAGCAGTACTTC
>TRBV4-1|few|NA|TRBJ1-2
CASSQDHLRISNGYTF
TGCGCCAGCAGCCAAGACCACCTACGGATCTCCAATGGCTACACCTTC
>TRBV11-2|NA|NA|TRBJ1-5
CASSTDSSSNQPQHF
TGTGCCAGCAGCACGGACAGTTCGAGCAATCAGCCCCAGCATTTT
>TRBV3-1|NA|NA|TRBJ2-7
CASSQVPSHEQYF
TGTGCCAGCAGCCAAGTTCCCAGCCACGAGCAGTACTTC
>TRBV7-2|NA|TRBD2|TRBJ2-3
CASSLFGREGMSTDTQYF
TGTGCCAGCAGCCTTTTTGGGCGGGAGGGCATGAGCACAGATACGCAGTATTTT
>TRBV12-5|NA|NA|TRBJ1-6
CASGHANSPLHF
TGTGCTAGTGGTCACGCTAATTCACCCCTCCACTTT
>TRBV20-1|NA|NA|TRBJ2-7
CSASQRGEQYF
TGCAGTGCTAGCCAACGCGGGGAGCAGTACTTC
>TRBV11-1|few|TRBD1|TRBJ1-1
CASSLAGQKMNTEAFF
TGTGCCAGCAGCTTAGCGGGACAGAAAATGAACACTGAAGCTTTCTTT
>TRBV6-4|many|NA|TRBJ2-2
CASSGANTGELFF
TGTGCCAGCAGTGGGGCGAACACCGGGGAGCTGTTTTTT
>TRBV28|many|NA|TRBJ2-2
CASVSQNTGELFF
TGTGCCAGCGTCTCACAAAACACCGGGGAGCTGTTTTTT
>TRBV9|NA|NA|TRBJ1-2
CASNVGTVDYYGYTF
TGTGCCAGCAACGTTGGGACCGTCGACTACTATGGCTACACCTTC
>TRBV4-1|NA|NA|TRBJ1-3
CASSQERRAGNTIYF
TGCGCCAGCAGCCAAGAAAGAAGGGCTGGAAACACCATATATTTT
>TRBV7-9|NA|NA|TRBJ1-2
CASTQLGYGYTF
TGTGCCAGCACCCAACTAGGGTATGGCTACACCTTC
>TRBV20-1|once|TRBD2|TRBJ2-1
CSARSGETYNEQFF
TGCAGTGCTCGTAGCGGGGAGACCTACAATGAGCAGTTCTTC
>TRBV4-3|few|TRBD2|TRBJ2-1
CASSQRALAVYNEQFF
TGCGCCAGCAGCCAGAGGGCGCTAGCGGTATACAATGAGCAGTTCTTC
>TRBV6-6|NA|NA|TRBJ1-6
CASSYSTGDSPLHF
TGTGCCAGCAGTTACTCGACCGGGGATTCACCCCTCCACTTT
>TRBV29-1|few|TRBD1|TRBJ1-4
CSVLTGDFGKLFF
TGCAGCGTTCTGACAGGGGATTTCGGAAAACTGTTTTTT
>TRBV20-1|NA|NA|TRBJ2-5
CGARVGTLQETQYF
TGCGGTGCTAGGGTCGGGACTCTACAAGAGACCCAGTACTTC
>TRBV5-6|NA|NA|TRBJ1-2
CASTSPRVTYGYTF
TGTGCCAGCACCTCGCCCCGGGTGACCTATGGCTACACCTTC
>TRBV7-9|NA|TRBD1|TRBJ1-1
CASSMPGTVGTEAFF
TGTGCCAGCAGCATGCCCGGGACAGTCGGGACTGAAGCTTTCTTT
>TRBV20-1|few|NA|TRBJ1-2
CSARGPTGYGYTF
TGCAGTGCTAGGGGCCCGACAGGCTATGGCTACACCTTC
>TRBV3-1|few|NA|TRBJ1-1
CASSQEGEGLNTEAFF
TGTGCCAGCAGCCAAGAGGGAGAGGGCTTGAACACTGAAGCTTTCTTT
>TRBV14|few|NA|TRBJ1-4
CASSQVGGIAEKLFF
TGTGCCAGCAGCCAAGTCGGGGGTATTGCTGAAAAACTGTTTTTT
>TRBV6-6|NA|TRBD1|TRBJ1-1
CASSYLGAGTGPEAFF
TGTGCCAGCAGTTACCTCGGGGCTGGGACAGGACCAGAAGCTTTCTTT
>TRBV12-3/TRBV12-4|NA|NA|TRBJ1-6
CASRLQNSPLHF
TGTGCCAGCAGATTACAGAATTCACCCCTCCACTTT
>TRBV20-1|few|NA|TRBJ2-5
CSAYRTEETQYF
TGCAGTGCTTATCGGACAGAAGAGACCCAGTACTTC
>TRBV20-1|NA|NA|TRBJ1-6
CSARGAGTYNSPLHF
TGCAGTGCCCGAGGAGCCGGGACATATAATTCACCCCTCCACTTT
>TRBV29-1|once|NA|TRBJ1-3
CSVTSLAGGNTIYF
TGCAGCGTTACAAGTCTAGCGGGTGGAAACACCATATATTTT
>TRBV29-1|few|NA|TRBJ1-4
CSVGRGTNEKLFF
TGCAGCGTTGGAAGGGGAACTAATGAAAAACTGTTTTTT
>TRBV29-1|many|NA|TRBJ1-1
CSVVLAEAFF
TGCAGCGTTGTTCTGGCGGAAGCTTTCTTT
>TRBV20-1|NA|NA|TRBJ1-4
CSVSQGYSEKLFF
TGCAGTGTTAGTCAGGGTTACAGTGAAAAACTGTTTTTT
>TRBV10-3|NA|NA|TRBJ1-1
CAIWETPGTEAFF
TGTGCCATCTGGGAGACACCCGGCACTGAAGCTTTCTTT
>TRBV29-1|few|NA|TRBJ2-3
CSVAMQPTDTQYF
TGCAGCGTTGCGATGCAGCCCACAGATACGCAGTATTTT
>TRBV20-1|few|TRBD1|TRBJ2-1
CSATGQQDLYEQFF
TGCAGTGCTACGGGACAGCAAGATCTTTATGAGCAGTTCTTC
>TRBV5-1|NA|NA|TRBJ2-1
CASSLLAASTYNEQFF
TGCGCCAGCAGCTTGTTAGCCGCATCGACCTACAATGAGCAGTTCTTC
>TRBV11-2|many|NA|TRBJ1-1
CASSLDGYTEAFF
TGTGCCAGCAGCTTAGATGGTTACACTGAAGCTTTCTTT
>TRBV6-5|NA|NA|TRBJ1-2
CASSYSVNTGALAYGYTF
TGTGCCAGCAGTTACTCGGTCAATACTGGGGCCCTGGCATATGGCTACACCTTC
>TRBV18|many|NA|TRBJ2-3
CASSPYTDTQYF
TGTGCCAGCTCACCATATACAGATACGCAGTATTTT
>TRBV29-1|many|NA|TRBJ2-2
CSVAGASNTGELFF
TGCAGCGTCGCCGGGGCTTCCAACACCGGGGAGCTGTTTTTT
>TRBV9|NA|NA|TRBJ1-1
CASSVAQGFTEAFF
TGTGCCAGCAGCGTAGCCCAGGGGTTCACTGAAGCTTTCTTT